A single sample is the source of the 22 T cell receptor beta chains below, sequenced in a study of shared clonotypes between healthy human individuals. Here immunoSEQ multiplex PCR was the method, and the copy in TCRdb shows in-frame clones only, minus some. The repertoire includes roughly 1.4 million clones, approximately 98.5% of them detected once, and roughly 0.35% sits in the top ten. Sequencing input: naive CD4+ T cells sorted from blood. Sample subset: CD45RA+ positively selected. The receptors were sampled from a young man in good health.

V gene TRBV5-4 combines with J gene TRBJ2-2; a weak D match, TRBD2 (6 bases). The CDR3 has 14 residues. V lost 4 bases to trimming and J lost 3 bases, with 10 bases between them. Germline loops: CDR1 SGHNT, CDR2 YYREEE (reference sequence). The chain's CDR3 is CASSAGPDTGELFF. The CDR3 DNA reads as TGTGCCAGCAGCGCGGGACCGGACACCGGGGAGCTGTTTTTT.

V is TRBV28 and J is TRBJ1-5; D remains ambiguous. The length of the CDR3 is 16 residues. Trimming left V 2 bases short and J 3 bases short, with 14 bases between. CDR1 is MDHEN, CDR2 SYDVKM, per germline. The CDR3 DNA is TGTGCCAGCAGTTTAAGTGGAGGGATCGCCAATCAGCCCCAGCATTTT. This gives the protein CASSLSGGIANQPQHF. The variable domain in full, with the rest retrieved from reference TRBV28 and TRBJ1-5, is DVKVTQSSRYLVKRTGEKVFLECVQDMDHENMFWYRQDPGLGLRLIYFSYDVKMKEKGDIPEGYSVSREKKERFSLILESASTNQTSMYLCASSLSGGIANQPQHFGDGTRLSIL.

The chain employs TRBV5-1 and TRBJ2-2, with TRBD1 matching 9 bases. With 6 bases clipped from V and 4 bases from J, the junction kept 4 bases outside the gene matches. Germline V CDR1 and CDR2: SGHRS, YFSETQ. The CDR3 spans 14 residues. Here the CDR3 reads CASNGQGTTGELFF. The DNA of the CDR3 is TGCGCCAGCAACGGACAGGGGACCACCGGGGAGCTGTTTTTT.

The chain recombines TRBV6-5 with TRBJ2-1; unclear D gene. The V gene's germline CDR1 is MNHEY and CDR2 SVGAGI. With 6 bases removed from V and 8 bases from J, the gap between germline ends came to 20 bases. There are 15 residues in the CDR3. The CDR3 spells CASRPRLLGIHEQFF. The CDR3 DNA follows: TGTGCCAGCAGACCCCGGCTCCTAGGAATCCATGAGCAGTTCTTC.

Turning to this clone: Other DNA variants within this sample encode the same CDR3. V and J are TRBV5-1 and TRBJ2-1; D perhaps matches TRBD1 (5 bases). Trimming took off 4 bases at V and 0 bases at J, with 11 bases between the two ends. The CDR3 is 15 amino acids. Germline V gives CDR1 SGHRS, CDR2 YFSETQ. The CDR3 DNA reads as TGCGCCAGCAGCCGTGACAGATCCTCCTACAATGAGCAGTTCTTC. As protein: CASSRDRSSYNEQFF.

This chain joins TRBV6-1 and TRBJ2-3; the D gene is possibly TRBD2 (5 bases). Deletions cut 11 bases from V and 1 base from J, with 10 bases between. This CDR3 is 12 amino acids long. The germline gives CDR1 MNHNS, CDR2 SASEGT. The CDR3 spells CACHGGTDTQYF. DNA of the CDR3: TGTGCCTGCCACGGGGGCACAGATACGCAGTATTTT.

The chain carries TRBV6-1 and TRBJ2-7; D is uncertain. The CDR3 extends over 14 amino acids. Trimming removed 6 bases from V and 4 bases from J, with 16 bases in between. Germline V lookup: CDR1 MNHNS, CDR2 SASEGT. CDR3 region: CASRKDQVLYEQYF. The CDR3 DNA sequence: TGTGCCAGCAGAAAGGACCAAGTTTTGTACGAGCAGTACTTC.

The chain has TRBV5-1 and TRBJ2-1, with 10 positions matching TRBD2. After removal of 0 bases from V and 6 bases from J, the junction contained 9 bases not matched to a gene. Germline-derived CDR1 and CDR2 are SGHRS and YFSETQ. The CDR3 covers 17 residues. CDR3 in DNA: TGCGCCAGCAGCTTGGTTAGCGGGAGGATCTCGGCCAATGAGCAGTTCTTC. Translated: CASSLVSGRISANEQFF.

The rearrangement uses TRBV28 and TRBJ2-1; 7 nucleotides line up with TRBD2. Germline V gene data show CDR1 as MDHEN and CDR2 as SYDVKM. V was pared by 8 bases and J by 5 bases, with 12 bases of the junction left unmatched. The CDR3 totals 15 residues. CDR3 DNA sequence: TGTGCCAGCCTGGGGGGGACCGTCACAAACAATGAGCAGTTCTTC. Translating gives CASLGGTVTNNEQFF.

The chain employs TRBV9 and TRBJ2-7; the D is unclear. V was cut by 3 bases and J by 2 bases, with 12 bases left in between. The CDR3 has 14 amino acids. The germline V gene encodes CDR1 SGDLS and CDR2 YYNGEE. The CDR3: CASSEYSAPYEQYF. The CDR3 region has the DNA TGTGCCAGCAGCGAGTACAGCGCACCCTACGAGCAGTACTTC.

The CDR3 region is CASSAASGISHEQFF. The CDR3, as DNA: TGTGCCAGCAGTGCGGCTAGCGGGATCTCCCATGAGCAGTTCTTC. V is TRBV2 and J is TRBJ2-1; 9 bases map to TRBD2. The ends lost 4 bases at V and 8 bases at J; junction bases unmatched: 9. Germline CDR1 is SNHLY and CDR2 is FYNNEI. The CDR3 length is 15 residues.

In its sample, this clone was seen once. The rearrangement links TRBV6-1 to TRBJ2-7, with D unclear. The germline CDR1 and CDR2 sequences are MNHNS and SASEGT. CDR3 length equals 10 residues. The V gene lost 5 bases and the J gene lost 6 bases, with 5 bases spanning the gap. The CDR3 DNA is TGTGCCAGCAGTTTGGGCGAGCAGTACTTC. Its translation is CASSLGEQYF.

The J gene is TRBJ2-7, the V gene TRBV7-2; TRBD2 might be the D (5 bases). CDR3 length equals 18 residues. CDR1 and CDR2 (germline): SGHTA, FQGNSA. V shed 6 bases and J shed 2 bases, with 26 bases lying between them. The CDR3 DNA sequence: TGTGCCAGCAGTTACCGGGTCCATCCCATAGGGAGTGCCTACGAGCAGTACTTC. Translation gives CASSYRVHPIGSAYEQYF.

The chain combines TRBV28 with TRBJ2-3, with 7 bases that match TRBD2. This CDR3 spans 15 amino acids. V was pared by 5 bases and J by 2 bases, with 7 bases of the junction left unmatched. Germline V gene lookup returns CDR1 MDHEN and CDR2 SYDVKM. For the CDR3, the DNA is TGTGCCAGCAGTCCTCCTAGCGGCCACACAGATACGCAGTATTTT. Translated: CASSPPSGHTDTQYF.

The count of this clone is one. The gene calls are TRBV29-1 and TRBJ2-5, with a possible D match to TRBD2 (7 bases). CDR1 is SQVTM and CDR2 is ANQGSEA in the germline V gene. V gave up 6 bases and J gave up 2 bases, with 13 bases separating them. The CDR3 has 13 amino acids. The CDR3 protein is CSVGGLGQETQYF. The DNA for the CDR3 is TGCAGCGTGGGGGGGCTCGGTCAAGAGACCCAGTACTTC.

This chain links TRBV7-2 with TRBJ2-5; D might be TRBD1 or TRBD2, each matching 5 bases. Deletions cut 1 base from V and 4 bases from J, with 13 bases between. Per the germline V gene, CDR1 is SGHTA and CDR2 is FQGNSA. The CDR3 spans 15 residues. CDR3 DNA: TGTGCCAGCAGCTTAGACGGAAGGGACCGAGAGACCCAGTACTTC. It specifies CASSLDGRDRETQYF.

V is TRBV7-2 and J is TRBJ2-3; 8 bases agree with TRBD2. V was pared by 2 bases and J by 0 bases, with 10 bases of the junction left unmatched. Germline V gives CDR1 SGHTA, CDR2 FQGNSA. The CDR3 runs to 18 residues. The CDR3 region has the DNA TGTGCCAGCAGCTTATTCTTTTCTAGCGGGCGAAGCACAGATACGCAGTATTTT. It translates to CASSLFFSSGRSTDTQYF.

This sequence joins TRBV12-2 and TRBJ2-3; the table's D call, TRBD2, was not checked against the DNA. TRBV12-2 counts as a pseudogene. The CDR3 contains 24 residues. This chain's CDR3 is CASRLSSWTSGRDTLAVSTDTQYF. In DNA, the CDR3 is TGTGCAAGTCGTTTGTCGTCCTGGACTAGCGGGAGGGACACCCTAGCTGTGAGCACAGATACGCAGTATTTT.

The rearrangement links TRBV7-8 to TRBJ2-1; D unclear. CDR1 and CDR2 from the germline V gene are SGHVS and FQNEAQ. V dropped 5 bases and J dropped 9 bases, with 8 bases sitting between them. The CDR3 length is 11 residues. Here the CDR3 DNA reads TGTGCCAGCAGCATGGCCGGTGAGCAGTTCTTC. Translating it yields CASSMAGEQFF.

The CDR3 sequence is CASSTQGFQETQYF. CDR3 coding DNA: TGTGCCAGCAGCACACAGGGATTTCAAGAGACCCAGTACTTC. The V gene is TRBV2, the J gene TRBJ2-5, with D possibly being TRBD1 (6 bases). The V gene lost 6 bases and the J gene lost 2 bases, with 13 bases spanning the gap. This CDR3 region has 14 residues. Per the germline V gene, CDR1 is SNHLY and CDR2 is FYNNEI.

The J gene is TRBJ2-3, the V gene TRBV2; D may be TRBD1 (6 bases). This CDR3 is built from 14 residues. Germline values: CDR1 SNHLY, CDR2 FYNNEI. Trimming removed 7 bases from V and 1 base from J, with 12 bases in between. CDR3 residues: CASNRDGGTDTQYF. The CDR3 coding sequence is TGTGCCAGCAACAGGGATGGGGGCACAGATACGCAGTATTTT.

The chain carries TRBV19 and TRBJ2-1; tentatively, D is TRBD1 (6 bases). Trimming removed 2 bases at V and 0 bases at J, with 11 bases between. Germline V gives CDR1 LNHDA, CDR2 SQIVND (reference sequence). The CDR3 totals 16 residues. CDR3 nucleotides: TGTGCCAGTAGTATAAGGGACACTATCTCCTACAATGAGCAGTTCTTC. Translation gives CASSIRDTISYNEQFF.